Shown below are 14 T cell receptor beta chains from a single sample sequenced in a study of T cell changes during pregnancy in multiple sclerosis. Generated by immunoSEQ multiplex PCR, the TCRdb table keeps only in-frame clones and is missing some. The repertoire includes about 68,000 clones, 90% of them detected once, and more than 1.4% sits in the top ten. The sequences come from peripheral blood, collected in the third trimester of pregnancy. The receptors originated from a female donor with multiple sclerosis, enrolled in a pregnancy study.

This chain links TRBV5-1 with TRBJ1-5, with D perhaps TRBD1 (5 bases). The germline V gene has CDR1 SGHRS and CDR2 YFSETQ. This CDR3 contains 16 residues. Trimming took off 0 bases at V and 1 base at J, with 11 bases between the two ends. The chain's CDR3 is CASSLGGGSSNQPQHF. DNA of the CDR3: TGCGCCAGCAGCTTGGGCGGGGGATCGAGCAATCAGCCCCAGCATTTT.

V usage is TRBV7-6 and J usage is TRBJ2-1, with unresolved D. With 0 bases removed from V and 9 bases from J, the gap between germline ends came to 6 bases. There are 12 residues in the CDR3. CDR1 and CDR2 (germline): SGHVS, FNYEAQ. The CDR3 is CASSLAPGEQFF. The CDR3 DNA reads as TGTGCCAGCAGCTTAGCGCCGGGTGAGCAGTTCTTC.

The rearrangement joins TRBV5-6 to TRBJ1-3; TRBD1 might be the D (5 bases). Looked up from germline, CDR1 is SGHDT and CDR2 is YYEEEE. The CDR3 spans 15 residues. Between the trimmed V and J ends, which lost 1 base and 2 bases, there was a span of 10 bases. The CDR3 bases are TGTGCCAGCAGCTTGAGGGGCTCGACTGGAAACACCATATATTTT. This sequence encodes CASSLRGSTGNTIYF.

This clone was observed a few times. This chain joins TRBV30 and TRBJ1-1, with D maybe TRBD1 (6 bases). The V end was cut by 2 bases, the J end by 5 bases, with 9 bases between. Germline-derived CDR1 and CDR2 are GTSNPN and SVGIG (reference sequence). The CDR3 loop spans 12 amino acids. The CDR3 protein is CAWSSGQTEAFF. The CDR3 DNA reads as TGTGCCTGGAGTTCCGGACAGACTGAAGCTTTCTTT.

The chain couples TRBV9 to TRBJ1-1; 10 nucleotides agree with TRBD1. V gave up 5 bases and J gave up 3 bases; unmatched junction bases: 10. The length of the CDR3 is 16 residues. Germline V gene lookup returns CDR1 SGDLS and CDR2 YYNGEE. The chain's CDR3 is CASSNSKDRGDTEAFF. The CDR3 coding sequence is TGTGCCAGCAGTAATAGCAAGGACAGGGGGGACACTGAAGCTTTCTTT.

The chain recombines TRBV6-1 with TRBJ1-4; D unresolved. CDR3 size: 12 residues. Germline V gene sequence: CDR1 MNHNS, CDR2 SASEGT. The CDR3 DNA reads TGTGGGGTTGGCACTACTAGGGAAAAACTGTTTTTT. It encodes CGVGTTREKLFF.

The chain links TRBV5-6 to TRBJ1-2; D possibly corresponds to TRBD1 (6 bases). The CDR3 is 11 residues long. CDR1 is SGHDT and CDR2 is YYEEEE in the germline V gene. V was cut by 3 bases and J by 8 bases, with 8 bases left in between. The CDR3 DNA sequence: TGTGCCAGCAGCTGGGACACAGGCTACACCTTC. The encoded protein is CASSWDTGYTF.

This clone was detected once. The chain recombines TRBV7-8 with TRBJ2-1; D might be TRBD1 (5 bases). Trimming stripped 0 bases from V and 0 bases from J, with 9 bases between. The CDR3 runs to 16 residues. Germline loops: CDR1 SGHVS, CDR2 FQNEAQ. The CDR3 loop reads CASSLAAGISYNEQFF. In nucleotides, the CDR3 is TGTGCCAGCAGCTTAGCGGCAGGGATCTCCTACAATGAGCAGTTCTTC.

The rearrangement uses TRBV7-8 and TRBJ2-7; D unclear. The CDR3 runs to 12 residues. V gave up 1 base and J gave up 7 bases, with 8 bases separating them. Germline V gives CDR1 SGHVS, CDR2 FQNEAQ. The CDR3 loop reads CASSLGGREQYF. The DNA of the CDR3 is TGTGCCAGCAGCTTAGGAGGCCGTGAGCAGTACTTC.

The chain's CDR3 is CASSIPLAGEIDTQYF. The DNA for the CDR3 is TGTGCCAGCAGCATTCCTCTAGCGGGAGAAATAGATACGCAGTATTTT. This chain links TRBV5-5 with TRBJ2-3; 10 nucleotides match TRBD2. CDR3 length: 16 amino acids. Unmatched junction bases numbered 10, after V lost 4 bases and J lost 5 bases. From germline, CDR1 is SGHKS and CDR2 YYEKEE (reference sequence).

The V and J genes are TRBV4-3 and TRBJ2-5; possibly TRBD1 for D (5 bases). Germline CDR1 is LGHNA and CDR2 is YSLEER. The CDR3 is 13 residues long. Trimming stripped 2 bases from V and 2 bases from J, with 6 bases between. CDR3 nucleotides: TGCGCCAGCAGCCAAACAGGTCAAGAGACCCAGTACTTC. This encodes CASSQTGQETQYF.

The V call is TRBV14, the J call TRBJ1-2, with TRBD1 as a possible D gene (5 bases). V lost 0 bases and J 3 bases, leaving 23 bases between the germline ends. This CDR3 region has 19 residues. The germline V gene encodes CDR1 SGHDN and CDR2 FVKESK. As DNA, the CDR3 is TGTGCCAGCAGCCAAGAATGGCGGAGACGTGCCCGGGGGGACTATGGCTACACCTTC. Translated: CASSQEWRRRARGDYGYTF.

The chain carries TRBV4-2 and TRBJ2-7, with D possibly matching TRBD2 (6 bases). Trimming removed 0 bases at V and 2 bases at J, with 14 bases between. CDR1 and CDR2 from the germline V gene are LGHNA and YNFKEQ. The CDR3 totals 16 residues. The CDR3 region is CASSQETGGATYEQYF. The CDR3 DNA sequence: TGTGCCAGCAGCCAAGAAACCGGCGGGGCTACCTACGAGCAGTACTTC.

This rearrangement joins TRBV6-5 to TRBJ2-7; 7 bases match TRBD1. Germline CDR1 is MNHEY and CDR2 is SVGAGI. V lost 6 bases and J lost 2; bases outside the gene matches: 10. CDR3 size: 15 residues. CDR3 loop: CASSLGQVLPYEQYF. CDR3 DNA: TGTGCCAGCAGCCTCGGACAGGTCCTTCCCTACGAGCAGTACTTC.